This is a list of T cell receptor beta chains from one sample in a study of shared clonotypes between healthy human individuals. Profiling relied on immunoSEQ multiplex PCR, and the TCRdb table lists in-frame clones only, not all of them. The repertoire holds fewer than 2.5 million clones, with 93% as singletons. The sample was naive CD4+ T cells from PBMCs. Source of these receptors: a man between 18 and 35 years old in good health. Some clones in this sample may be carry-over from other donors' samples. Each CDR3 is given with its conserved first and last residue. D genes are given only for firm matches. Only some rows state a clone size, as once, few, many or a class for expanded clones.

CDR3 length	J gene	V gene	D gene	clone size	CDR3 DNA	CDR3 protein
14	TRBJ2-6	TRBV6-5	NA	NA	TGTGCCAGCAGCCCCGAGGAGGGCATCGGCGTCCTGACTTTC	CASSPEEGIGVLTF
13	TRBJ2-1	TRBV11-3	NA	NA	TGTGCCAGCAGCTTAGGAAGGTTCGGGGAGCAGTTCTTC	CASSLGRFGEQFF
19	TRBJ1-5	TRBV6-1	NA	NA	TGTGCCAGCAGTCAAGGACATCTGATGGGTGTCAATAGCAATCAGCCCCAGCATTTT	CASSQGHLMGVNSNQPQHF
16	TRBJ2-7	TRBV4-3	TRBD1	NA	TGCGCCAGCAGCCAAGTAAAGGGACAGGGTACCTACGAGCAGTACTTC	CASSQVKGQGTYEQYF
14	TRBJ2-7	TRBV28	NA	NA	TGTGCCAGCAGCCTCGGACCTAGGCGCTCCGAGCAGTACTTC	CASSLGPRRSEQYF
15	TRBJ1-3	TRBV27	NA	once	TGTGCCAGCAGTTCCCGTGGGGGGGTTGGAAACACCATATATTTT	CASSSRGGVGNTIYF
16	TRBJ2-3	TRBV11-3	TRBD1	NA	TGTGCCAGCAGCTTAGGTCTAGGGACAGCCACAGATACGCAGTATTTT	CASSLGLGTATDTQYF
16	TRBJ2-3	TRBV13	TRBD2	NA	TGTGCCAGCAGCTTAAGGCTAGCGGTGAGCACAGATACGCAGTATTTT	CASSLRLAVSTDTQYF
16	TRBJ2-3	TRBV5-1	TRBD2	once	TGCGCCAGCAGCTCCTCTAGCGGGAGAGGGGGAGATACGCAGTATTTT	CASSSSSGRGGDTQYF
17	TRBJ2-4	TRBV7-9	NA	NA	TGTGCCAGCAGCTTAATAGGGGGGGTGACAGGGTCGTACATTCAGTACTTC	CASSLIGGVTGSYIQYF
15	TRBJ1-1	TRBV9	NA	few	TGTGCCAGCAGCGTAGAAACAGGGCTGAACACTGAAGCTTTCTTT	CASSVETGLNTEAFF
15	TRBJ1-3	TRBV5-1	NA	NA	TGCGCCAGCAGCCCGCCCCTAAGCTCTGGAAACACCATATATTTT	CASSPPLSSGNTIYF
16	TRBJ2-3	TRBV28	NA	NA	TGTGCCAGCAGTTCCCCTCTACAGGAGATCACAGATACGCAGTATTTT	CASSSPLQEITDTQYF
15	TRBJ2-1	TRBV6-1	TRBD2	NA	TGTGCCAGCAATCGACTAGCGGGAGGGCTGGATGAGCAGTTCTTC	CASNRLAGGLDEQFF
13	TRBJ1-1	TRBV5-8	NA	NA	TGTGCCAGCAGATACGACCTGAACACTGAAGCTTTCTTT	CASRYDLNTEAFF
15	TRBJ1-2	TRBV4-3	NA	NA	TGCGCCAGCAGCCAAGATTCAACACAACTGAGGGGCTACACCTTC	CASSQDSTQLRGYTF
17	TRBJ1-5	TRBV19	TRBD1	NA	TGTGCCAGTAGTAACCTCCCGGGACAGGGGATTAATCAGCCCCAGCATTTT	CASSNLPGQGINQPQHF
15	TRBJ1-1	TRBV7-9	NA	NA	TGTGCCAGCAGCTCCTGGACAGATACTAACACTGAAGCTTTCTTT	CASSSWTDTNTEAFF
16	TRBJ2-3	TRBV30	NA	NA	TGTGCCTGGAGCCACCCGGGCCACAGACCCGTGGATACGCAGTATTTT	CAWSHPGHRPVDTQYF
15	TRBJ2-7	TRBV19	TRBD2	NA	TGTGCCAGTAGTATCTCCGGGACTAGCAGCTACGAGCAGTACTTC	CASSISGTSSYEQYF
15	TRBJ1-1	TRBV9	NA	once	TGTGCCAGCAGCGAGGGGGGGATCGGGAACACTGAAGCTTTCTTT	CASSEGGIGNTEAFF
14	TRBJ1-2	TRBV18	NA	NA	TGTGCCAGCTCACCGCTAGGACCTCGGGATGGCTACACCTTC	CASSPLGPRDGYTF
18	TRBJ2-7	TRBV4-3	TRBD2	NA	TGCGCCAGCAGCCTCCAGTACCCTAGCGGGAGAGGAGCCTACGAGCAGTACTTC	CASSLQYPSGRGAYEQYF
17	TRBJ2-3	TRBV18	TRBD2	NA	TGTGCCAGCTCACCACCGGGACTAGCGGGAGGCACAGATACGCAGTATTTT	CASSPPGLAGGTDTQYF
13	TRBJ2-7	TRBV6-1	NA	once	TGTGCCAGCAGCCAAGAAGGGGCCTACGAGCAGTACTTC	CASSQEGAYEQYF
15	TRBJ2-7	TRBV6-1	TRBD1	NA	TGTGCCAGCATTGTCCACCGGGACAGGTTCTACGAGCAGTACTTC	CASIVHRDRFYEQYF
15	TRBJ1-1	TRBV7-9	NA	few	TGTGCCAGCAGCGGCTCAGGATACATGAACACTGAAGCTTTCTTT	CASSGSGYMNTEAFF
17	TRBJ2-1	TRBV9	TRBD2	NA	TGTGCCAGCAGCACTCTTAGCGGGAGGAGCTCCTACAATGAGCAGTTCTTC	CASSTLSGRSSYNEQFF
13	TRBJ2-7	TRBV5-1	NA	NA	TGCGCCAGCAGCTTCAGGAGCTCCTACGAGCAGTACTTC	CASSFRSSYEQYF